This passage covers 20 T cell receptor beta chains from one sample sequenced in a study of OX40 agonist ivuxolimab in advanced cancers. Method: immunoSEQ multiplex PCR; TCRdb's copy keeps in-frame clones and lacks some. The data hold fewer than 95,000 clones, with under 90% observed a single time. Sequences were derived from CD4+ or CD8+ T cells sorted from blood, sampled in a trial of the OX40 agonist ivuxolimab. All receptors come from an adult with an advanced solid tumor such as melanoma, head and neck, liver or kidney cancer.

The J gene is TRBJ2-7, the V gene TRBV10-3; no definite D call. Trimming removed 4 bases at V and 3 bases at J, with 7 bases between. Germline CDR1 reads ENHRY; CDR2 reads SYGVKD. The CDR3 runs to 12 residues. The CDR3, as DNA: TGTGCCATCAGTGGATCAAGCTACGAGCAGTACGTC. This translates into CAISGSSYEQYV.

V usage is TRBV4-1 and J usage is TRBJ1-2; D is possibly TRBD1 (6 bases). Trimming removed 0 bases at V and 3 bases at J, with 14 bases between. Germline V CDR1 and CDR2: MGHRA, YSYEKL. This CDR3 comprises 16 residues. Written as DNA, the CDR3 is TGCGCCAGCAGCCAAGACTATGCGGCAGGGGACTATGGCTACACCTTC. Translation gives CASSQDYAAGDYGYTF.

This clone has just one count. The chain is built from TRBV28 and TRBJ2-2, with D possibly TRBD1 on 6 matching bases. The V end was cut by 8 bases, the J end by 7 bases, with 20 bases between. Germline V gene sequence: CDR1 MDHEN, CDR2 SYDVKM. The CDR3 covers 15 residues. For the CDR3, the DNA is TGTGCCAGCCTCGATCAGACAGGACGAGTCGGGGAGCTGTTTTTT. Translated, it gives CASLDQTGRVGELFF.

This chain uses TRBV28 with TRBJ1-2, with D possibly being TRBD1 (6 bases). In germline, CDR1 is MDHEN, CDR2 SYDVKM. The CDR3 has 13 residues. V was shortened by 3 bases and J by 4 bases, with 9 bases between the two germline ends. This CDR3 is CASSFTDSYGYTF. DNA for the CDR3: TGTGCCAGCAGTTTCACGGACAGCTATGGCTACACCTTC.

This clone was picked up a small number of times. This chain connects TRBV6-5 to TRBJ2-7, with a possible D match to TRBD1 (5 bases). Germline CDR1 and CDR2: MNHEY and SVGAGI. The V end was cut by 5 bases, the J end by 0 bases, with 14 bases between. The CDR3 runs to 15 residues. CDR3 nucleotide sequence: TGTGCCAGCAGTCGGTACAGGATCCGCTCCTACGAGCAGTACTTC. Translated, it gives CASSRYRIRSYEQYF.

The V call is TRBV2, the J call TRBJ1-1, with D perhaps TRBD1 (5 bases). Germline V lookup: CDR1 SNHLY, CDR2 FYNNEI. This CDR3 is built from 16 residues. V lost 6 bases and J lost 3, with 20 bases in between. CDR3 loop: CASRSDRGLGHTEAFF. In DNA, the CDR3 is TGTGCCAGCAGGAGCGACAGAGGACTGGGACACACTGAAGCTTTCTTT.

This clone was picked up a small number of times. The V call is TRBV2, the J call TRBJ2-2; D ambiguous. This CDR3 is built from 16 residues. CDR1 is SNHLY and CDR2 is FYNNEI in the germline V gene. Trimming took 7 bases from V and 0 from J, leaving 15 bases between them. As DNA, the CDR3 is TGTGCCAGCACAGAAACCGGGCATGCGAACACCGGGGAGCTGTTTTTT. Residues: CASTETGHANTGELFF. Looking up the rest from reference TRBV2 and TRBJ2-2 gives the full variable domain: EPEVTQTPSHQVTQMGQEVILRCVPISNHLYFYWYRQILGQKVEFLVSFYNNEISEKSEIFDDQFSVERPDGSNFTLKIRSTKLEDSAMYFCASTETGHANTGELFFGEGSRLTVL.

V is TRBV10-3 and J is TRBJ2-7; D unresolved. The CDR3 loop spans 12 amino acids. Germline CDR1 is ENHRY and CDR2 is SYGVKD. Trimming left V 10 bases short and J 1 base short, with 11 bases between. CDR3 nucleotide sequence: TGTGCCACCGGTTCGGTGTCCTACGAGCAGTACTTC. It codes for CATGSVSYEQYF.

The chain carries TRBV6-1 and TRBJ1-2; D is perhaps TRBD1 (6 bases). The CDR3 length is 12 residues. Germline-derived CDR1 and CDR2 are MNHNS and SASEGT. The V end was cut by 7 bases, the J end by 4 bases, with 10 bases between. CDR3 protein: CASIRGTYGYTF. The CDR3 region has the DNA TGTGCCAGCATTAGGGGGACCTATGGCTACACCTTC.

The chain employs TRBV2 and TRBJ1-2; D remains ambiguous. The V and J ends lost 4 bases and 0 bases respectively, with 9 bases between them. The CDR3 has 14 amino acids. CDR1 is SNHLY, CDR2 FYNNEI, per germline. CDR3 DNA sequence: TGTGCCAGCAGTGTAACAGAAGCTAACTATGGCTACACCTTC. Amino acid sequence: CASSVTEANYGYTF.

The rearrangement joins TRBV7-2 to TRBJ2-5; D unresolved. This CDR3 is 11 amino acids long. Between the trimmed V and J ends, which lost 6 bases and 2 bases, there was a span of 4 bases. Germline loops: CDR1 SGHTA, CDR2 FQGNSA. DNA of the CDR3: TGTGCCAGCAGTCGTCAAGAGACCCAGTACTTC. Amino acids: CASSRQETQYF.

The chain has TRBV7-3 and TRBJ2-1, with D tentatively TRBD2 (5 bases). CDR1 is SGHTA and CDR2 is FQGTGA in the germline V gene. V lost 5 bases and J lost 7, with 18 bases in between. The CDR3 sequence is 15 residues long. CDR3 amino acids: CASSAAGPTGNEQFF. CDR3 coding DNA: TGTGCCAGCAGCGCAGCCGGGCCGACGGGGAATGAGCAGTTCTTC.

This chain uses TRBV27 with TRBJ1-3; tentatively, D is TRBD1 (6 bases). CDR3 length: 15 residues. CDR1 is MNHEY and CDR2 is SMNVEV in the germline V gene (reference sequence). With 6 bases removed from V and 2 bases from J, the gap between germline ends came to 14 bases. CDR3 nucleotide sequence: TGTGCCAGCAGGTCAGGGGTTTGGGCTGGAAACACCATATATTTT. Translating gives CASRSGVWAGNTIYF.

CDR3 nucleotides: TGTGCCAGCAGCTTGAGGGGGCGCCCTGGAAACACCATATATTTT. It translates to CASSLRGRPGNTIYF. The J gene is TRBJ1-3, the V gene TRBV5-8; TRBD1 aligns across 7 bases. The V gene's germline CDR1 is SGHTS and CDR2 YDEGEE. CDR3 length: 15 residues. The ends lost 1 base at V and 2 bases at J; junction bases unmatched: 3.

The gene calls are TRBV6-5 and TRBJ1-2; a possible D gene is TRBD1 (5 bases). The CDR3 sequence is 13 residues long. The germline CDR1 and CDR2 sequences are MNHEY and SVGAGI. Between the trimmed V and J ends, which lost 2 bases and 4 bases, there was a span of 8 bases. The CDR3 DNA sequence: TGTGCCAGCAGTTACCCAGGGACCTATGGCTACACCTTC. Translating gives CASSYPGTYGYTF.

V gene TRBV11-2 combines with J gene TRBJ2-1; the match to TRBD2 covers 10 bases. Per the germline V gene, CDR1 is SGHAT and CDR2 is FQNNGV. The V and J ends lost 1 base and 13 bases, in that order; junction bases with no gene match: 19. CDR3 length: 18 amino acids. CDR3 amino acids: CASSLGTSGNLPHRQQFF. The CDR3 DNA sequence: TGTGCCAGCAGCTTAGGGACTAGCGGAAACCTTCCTCACCGGCAACAGTTCTTC.

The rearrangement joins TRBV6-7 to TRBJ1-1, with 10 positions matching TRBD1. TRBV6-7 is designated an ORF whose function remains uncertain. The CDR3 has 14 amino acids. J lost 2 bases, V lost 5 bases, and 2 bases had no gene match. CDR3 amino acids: CASSRQGANTEAFF. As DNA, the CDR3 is TGTGCCAGCAGTCGACAGGGGGCCAACACTGAAGCTTTCTTT.

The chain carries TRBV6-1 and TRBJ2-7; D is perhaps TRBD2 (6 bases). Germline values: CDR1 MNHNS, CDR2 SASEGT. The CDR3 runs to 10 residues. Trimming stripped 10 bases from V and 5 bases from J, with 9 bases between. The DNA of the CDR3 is TGTGCCACCTGGGAGGACGAGCAGTACGTC. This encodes CATWEDEQYV.

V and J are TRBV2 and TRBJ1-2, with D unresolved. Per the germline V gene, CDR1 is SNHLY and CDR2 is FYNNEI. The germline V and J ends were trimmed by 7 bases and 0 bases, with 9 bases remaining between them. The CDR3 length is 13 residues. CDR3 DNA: TGTGCCAGCAAAATTTTAGCTAACTATGGCTACACCTTC. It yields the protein CASKILANYGYTF.

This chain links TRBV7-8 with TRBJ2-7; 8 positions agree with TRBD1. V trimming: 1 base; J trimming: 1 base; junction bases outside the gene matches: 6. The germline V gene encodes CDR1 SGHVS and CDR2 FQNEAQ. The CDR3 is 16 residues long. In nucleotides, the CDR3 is TGTGCCAGCAGCTTAGATCGGACAGGGCGATCCTACGAGCAGTACTTC. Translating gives CASSLDRTGRSYEQYF.